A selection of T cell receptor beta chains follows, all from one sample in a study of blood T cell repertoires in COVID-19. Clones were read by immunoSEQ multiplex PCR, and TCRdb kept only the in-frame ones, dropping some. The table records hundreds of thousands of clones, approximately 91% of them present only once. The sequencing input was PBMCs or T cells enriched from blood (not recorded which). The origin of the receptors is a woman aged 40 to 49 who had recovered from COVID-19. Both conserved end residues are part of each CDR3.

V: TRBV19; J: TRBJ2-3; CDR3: CASSMSSTDTQYF
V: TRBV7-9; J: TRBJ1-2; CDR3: CASSYQGGGGYTF
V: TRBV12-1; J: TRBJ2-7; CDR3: CASSPGLAGEYEQYF
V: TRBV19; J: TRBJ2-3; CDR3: CASNDPVAGVIDTQYF
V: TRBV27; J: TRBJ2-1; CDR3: CASSLATSGTTGQFF
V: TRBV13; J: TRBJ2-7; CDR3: CASSSRGGEVGYEQYF
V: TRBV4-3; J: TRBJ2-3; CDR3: CASSQEPGGGTDTQYF
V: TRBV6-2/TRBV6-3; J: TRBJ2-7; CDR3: CASSYSDSSSYEQYF
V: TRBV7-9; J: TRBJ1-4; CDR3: CASSPPGQIYEKLFF
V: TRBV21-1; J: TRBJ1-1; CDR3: CASSKRESGGERYTEAFF
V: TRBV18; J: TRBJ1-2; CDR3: CASSPEDRGPGYTF
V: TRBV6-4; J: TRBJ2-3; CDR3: CASINSDTQYF
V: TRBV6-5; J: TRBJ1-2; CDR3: CASHRAGYGYTF
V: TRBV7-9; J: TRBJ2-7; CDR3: CASSPSQRGSSYEQYF
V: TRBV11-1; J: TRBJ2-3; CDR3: CASSLVGGSTDTQYF
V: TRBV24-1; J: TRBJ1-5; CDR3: CATSDVGQSRFQPQHF
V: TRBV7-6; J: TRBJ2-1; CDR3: CASSLRVSGSYNEQFF
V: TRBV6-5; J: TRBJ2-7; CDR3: CASSYEYEQYF
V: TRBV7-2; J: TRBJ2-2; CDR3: CASSSIRGHGELFF
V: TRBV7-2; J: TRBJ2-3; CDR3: CASSIPGGFGTDTQYF
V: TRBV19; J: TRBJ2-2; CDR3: CASRSQRSTATGELFF
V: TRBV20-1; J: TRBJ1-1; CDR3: CSAGTTEAFF
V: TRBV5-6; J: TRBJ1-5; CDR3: CASSLGQTQPQHF
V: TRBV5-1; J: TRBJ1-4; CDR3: CASSAGQMNEKLFF
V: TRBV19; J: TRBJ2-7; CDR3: CASSRRLAGDSYEQYF
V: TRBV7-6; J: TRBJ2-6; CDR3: CASSLGGGSSGANVLTF
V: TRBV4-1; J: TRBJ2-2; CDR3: CASSQDEYPGELFF
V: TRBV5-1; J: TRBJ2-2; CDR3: CASSFPPQEVSAGELFF
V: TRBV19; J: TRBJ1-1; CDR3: CASTRGVLYTEAFF
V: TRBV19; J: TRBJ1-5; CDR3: CASSGTGWYGNQPQHF
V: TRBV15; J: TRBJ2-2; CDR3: CATSVVVAGELFF
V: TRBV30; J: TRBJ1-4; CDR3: CAWSPGGEGLFF
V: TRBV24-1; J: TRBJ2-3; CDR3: CATSDSRTSTDTQYF
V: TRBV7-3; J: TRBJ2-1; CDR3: CASSTTSGIANEQFF
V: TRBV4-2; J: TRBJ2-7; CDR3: CASSSHTGGYEQYF
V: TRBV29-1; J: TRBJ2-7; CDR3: CSVRTGGGDEQYF
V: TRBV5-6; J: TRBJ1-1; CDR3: CASSFRQGRTEAFF
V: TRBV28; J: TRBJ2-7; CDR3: CASSLRGVSSYEQYF